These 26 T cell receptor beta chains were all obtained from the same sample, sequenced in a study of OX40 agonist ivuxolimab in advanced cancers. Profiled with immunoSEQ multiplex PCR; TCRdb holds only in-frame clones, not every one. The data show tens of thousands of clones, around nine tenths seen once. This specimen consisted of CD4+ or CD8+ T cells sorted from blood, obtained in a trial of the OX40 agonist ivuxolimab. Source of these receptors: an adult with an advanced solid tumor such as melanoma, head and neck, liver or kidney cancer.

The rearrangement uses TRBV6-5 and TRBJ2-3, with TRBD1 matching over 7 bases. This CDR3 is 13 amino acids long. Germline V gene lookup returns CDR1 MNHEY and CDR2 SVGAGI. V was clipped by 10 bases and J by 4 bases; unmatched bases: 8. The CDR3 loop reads CATKDRTSDTQYF. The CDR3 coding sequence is TGTGCCACCAAGGACAGGACGTCAGATACGCAGTATTTT.

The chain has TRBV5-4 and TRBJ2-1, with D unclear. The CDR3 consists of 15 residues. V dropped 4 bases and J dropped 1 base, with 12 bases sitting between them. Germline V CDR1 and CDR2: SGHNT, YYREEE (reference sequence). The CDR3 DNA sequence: TGTGCCAGCAGCGGCCAGATGAGATCCTACAATGAGCAGTTCTTC. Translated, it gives CASSGQMRSYNEQFF.

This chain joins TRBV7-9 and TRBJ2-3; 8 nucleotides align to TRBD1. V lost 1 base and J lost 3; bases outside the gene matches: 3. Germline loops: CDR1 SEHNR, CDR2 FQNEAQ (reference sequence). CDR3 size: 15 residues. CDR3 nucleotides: TGTGCCAGCAGCTTAGGACAGGGGATGACAGATACGCAGTATTTT. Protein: CASSLGQGMTDTQYF.

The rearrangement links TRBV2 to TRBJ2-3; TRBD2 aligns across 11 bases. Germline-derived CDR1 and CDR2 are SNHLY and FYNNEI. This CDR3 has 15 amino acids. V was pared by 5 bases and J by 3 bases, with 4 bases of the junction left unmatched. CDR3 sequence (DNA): TGTGCCAGCAGTAGGACTAGCGGGCTGACAGATACGCAGTATTTT. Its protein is CASSRTSGLTDTQYF.

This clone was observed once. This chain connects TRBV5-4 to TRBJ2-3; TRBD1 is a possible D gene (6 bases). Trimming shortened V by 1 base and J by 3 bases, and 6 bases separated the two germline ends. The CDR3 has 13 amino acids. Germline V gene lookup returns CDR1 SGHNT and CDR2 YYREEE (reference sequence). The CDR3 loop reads CASSLQGTDTQYF. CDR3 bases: TGTGCCAGCAGCTTGCAGGGGACAGATACGCAGTATTTT.

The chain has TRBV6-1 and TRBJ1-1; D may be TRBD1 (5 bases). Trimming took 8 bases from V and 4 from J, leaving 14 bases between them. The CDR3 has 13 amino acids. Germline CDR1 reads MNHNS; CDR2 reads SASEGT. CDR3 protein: CASCSAGGTEAFF. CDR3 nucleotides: TGTGCCAGCTGCTCGGCTGGGGGCACTGAAGCTTTCTTT.

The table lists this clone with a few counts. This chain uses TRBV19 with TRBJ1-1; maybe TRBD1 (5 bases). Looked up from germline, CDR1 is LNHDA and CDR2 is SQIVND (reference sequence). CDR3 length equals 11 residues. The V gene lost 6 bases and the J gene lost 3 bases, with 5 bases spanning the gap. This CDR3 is CASRGDTEAFF. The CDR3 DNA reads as TGTGCCAGTAGAGGGGACACTGAAGCTTTCTTT.

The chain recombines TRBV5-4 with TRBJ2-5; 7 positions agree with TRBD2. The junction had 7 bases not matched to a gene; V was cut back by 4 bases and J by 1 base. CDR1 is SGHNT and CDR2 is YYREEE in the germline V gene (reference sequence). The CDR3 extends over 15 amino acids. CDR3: CASSPRSSGQETQYF. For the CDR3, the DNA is TGTGCCAGCAGCCCCCGGTCTAGCGGCCAAGAGACCCAGTACTTC.

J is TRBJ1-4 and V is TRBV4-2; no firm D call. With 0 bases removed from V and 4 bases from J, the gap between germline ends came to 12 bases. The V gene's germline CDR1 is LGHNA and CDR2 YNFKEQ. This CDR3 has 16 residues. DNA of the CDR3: TGTGCCAGCAGCCAAGATGGGCCAGGTGGTAATGAAAAACTGTTTTTT. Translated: CASSQDGPGGNEKLFF.

CDR3 nucleotides: TGTGCCATCAGTGAGTCCGAGGACTACCAAGAGACCCAGTACTTC. Translation gives CAISESEDYQETQYF. V is TRBV10-3 and J is TRBJ2-5, with D perhaps matching TRBD2 (5 bases). Trimming took 0 bases from V and 0 from J, leaving 8 bases between them. The CDR3 spans 15 residues. Germline CDR1 is ENHRY and CDR2 is SYGVKD.

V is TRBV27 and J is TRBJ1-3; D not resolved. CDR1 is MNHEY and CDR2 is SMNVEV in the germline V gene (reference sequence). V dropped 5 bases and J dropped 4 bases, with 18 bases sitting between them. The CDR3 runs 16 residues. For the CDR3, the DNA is TGTGCCAGCAGTCTAGGGCCGCCTTGGTCCGGAAACACCATATATTTT. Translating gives CASSLGPPWSGNTIYF.

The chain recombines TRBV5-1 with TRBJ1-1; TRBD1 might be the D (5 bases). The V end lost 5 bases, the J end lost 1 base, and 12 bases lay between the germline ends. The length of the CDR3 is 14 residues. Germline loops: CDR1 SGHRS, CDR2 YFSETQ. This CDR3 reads CASSFGQENTEAFF. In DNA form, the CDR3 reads TGCGCCAGCAGTTTCGGACAAGAGAACACTGAAGCTTTCTTT.

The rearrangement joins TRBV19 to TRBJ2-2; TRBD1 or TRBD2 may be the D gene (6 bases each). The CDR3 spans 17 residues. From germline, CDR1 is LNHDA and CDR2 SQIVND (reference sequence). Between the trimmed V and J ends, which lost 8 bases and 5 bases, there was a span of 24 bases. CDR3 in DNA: TGTGCCAGTTCGCCCCTTGGGGGGCCAGCTGGGACCGGGGAGCTGTTTTTT. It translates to CASSPLGGPAGTGELFF.

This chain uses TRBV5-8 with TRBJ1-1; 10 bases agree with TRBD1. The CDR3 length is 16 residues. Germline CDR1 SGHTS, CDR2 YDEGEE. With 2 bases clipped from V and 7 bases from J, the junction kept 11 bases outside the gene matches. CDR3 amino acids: CASSFAGQGPQGEAFF. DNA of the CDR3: TGTGCCAGCAGCTTTGCGGGACAGGGGCCGCAGGGTGAAGCTTTCTTT. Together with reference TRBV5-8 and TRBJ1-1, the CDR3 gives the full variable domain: EAGVTQSPTHLIKTRGQQATLRCSPISGHTSVYWYQQALGLGLQFLLWYDEGEERNRGNFPPRFSGRQFPNYSSELNVNALELEDSALYLCASSFAGQGPQGEAFFGQGTRLTVV.

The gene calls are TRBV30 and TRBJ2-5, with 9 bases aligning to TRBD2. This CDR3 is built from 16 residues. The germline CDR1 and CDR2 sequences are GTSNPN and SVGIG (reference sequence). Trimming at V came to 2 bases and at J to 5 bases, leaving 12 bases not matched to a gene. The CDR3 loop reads CAWSLLAGARGETQYF. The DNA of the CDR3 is TGTGCCTGGAGTTTGTTAGCGGGGGCCCGGGGGGAGACCCAGTACTTC.

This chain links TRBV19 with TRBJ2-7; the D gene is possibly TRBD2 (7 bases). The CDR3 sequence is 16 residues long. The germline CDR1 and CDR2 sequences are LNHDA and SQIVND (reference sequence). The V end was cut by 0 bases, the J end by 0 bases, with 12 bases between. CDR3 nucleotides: TGTGCCAGTAGTATAGAGGGGGGGCCGAGCTCCTACGAGCAGTACTTC. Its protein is CASSIEGGPSSYEQYF. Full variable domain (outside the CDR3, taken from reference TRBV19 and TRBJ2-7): DGGITQSPKYLFRKEGQNVTLSCEQNLNHDAMYWYRQDPGQGLRLIYYSQIVNDFQKGDIAEGYSVSREKKESFPLTVTSAQKNPTAFYLCASSIEGGPSSYEQYFGPGTRLTVT.

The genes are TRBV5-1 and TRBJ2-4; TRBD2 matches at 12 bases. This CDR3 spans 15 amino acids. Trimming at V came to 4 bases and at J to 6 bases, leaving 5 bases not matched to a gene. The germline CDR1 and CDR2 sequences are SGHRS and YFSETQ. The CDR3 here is CASSRTSGVGNIQYF. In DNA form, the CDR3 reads TGCGCCAGCAGCCGGACTAGCGGGGTTGGAAACATTCAGTACTTC.

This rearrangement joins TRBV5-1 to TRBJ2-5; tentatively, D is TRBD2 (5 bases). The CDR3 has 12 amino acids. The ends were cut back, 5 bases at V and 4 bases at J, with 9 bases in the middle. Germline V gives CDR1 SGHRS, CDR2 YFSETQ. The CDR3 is CASRRAGETQYF. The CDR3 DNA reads TGCGCCAGCAGGAGGGCTGGAGAGACCCAGTACTTC.

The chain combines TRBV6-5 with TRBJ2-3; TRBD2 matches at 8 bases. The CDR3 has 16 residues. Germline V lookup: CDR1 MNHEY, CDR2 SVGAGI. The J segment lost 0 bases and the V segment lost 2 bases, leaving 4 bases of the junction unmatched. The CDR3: CASSYRGGSSTDTQYF. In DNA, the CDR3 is TGTGCCAGCAGTTACCGCGGGGGGTCTAGCACAGATACGCAGTATTTT.

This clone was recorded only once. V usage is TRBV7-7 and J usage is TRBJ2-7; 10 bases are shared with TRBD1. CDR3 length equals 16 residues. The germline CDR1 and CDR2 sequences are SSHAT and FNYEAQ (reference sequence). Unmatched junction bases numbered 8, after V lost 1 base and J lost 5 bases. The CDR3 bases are TGTGCCAGCAGCTTAGGAGGTGCGACAGGGGGCCACGAGCAGTACTTC. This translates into CASSLGGATGGHEQYF.

CDR3: CASSLDPPAGGGKETQYF. In DNA form, the CDR3 reads TGTGCCAGCAGCTTAGACCCCCCAGCGGGGGGGGGAAAAGAGACCCAGTACTTC. The genes are TRBV7-2 and TRBJ2-5, with 10 bases matching TRBD2. The CDR3 extends over 18 amino acids. Per the germline V gene, CDR1 is SGHTA and CDR2 is FQGNSA. Trimming cost V 1 base and J 3 bases; bases outside gene matches: 11.

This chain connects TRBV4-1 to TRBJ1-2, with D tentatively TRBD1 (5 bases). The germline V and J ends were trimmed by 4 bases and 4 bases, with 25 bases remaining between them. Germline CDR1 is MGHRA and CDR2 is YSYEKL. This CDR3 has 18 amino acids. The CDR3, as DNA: TGCGCCAGCAGCCGGACGGAGGGGCAACTCTCTCTTTTCTATGGCTACACCTTC. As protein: CASSRTEGQLSLFYGYTF.

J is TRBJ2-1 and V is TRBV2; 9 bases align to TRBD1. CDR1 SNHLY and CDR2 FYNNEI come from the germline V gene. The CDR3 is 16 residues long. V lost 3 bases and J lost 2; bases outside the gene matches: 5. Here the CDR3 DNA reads TGTGCCAGCAGTGAGACAGGGGGTATCACCTACAATGAGCAGTTCTTC. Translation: CASSETGGITYNEQFF.

DNA of the CDR3: TGTGCCAGCAGCTCTAGCGGGGTTAGCACAGATACGCAGTATTTT. It encodes CASSSSGVSTDTQYF. The chain couples TRBV11-2 to TRBJ2-3, with 9 bases that match TRBD2. The germline V gene encodes CDR1 SGHAT and CDR2 FQNNGV. J was trimmed by 0 bases and V by 4 bases; bases with no gene match: 2. The CDR3 has 15 amino acids.

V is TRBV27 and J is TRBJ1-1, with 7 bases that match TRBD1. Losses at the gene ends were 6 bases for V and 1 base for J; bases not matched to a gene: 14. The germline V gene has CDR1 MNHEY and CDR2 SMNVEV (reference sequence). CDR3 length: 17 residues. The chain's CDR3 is CASSSFQGVLANTEAFF. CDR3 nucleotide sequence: TGTGCCAGCAGCTCTTTCCAGGGGGTGTTAGCGAACACTGAAGCTTTCTTT.

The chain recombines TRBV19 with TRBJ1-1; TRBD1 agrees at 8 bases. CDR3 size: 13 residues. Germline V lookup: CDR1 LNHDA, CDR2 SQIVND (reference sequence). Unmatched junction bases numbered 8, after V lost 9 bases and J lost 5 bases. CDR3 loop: CASKGQVETEAFF. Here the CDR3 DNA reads TGTGCCAGCAAGGGACAGGTTGAAACTGAAGCTTTCTTT.